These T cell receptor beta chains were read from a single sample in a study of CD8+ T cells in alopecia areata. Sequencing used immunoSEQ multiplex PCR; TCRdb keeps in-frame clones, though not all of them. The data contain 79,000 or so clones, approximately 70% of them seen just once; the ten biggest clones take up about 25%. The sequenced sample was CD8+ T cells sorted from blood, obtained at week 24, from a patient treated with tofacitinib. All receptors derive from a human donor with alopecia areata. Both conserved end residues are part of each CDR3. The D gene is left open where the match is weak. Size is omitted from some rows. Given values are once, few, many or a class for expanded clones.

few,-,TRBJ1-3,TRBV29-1,TGCAGCGTTGAAACGGGGGGACTCTCTGGAAACACCATATATTTT,CSVETGGLSGNTIYF
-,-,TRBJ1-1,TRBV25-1,TGTGCCAGCAGTGAATACGCAGGACTTTCGAACACTGAAGCTTTCTTT,CASSEYAGLSNTEAFF
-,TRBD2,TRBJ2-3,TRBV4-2,TGTGCCAGCAGCCAAGATTGGGCCGGGGGGACTAGCACAGATACGCAGTATTTT,CASSQDWAGGTSTDTQYF
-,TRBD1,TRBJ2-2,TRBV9,TGTGCCAGCAGCGCCGGGACAGGGTACACCGGGGAGCTGTTTTTT,CASSAGTGYTGELFF
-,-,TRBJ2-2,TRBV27,TGTGCCAGCAGCTACATTGCAGGGACATCGGGCACCGGGGAGCTGTTTTTT,CASSYIAGTSGTGELFF
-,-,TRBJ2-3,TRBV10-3,TGTGCCATCAGTGAGGGAAGAAACACAGATACGCAGTATTTT,CAISEGRNTDTQYF
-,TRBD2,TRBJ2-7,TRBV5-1,TGCGCCAGCAGCGGGGGACTAGCGGGTCCTGCCTCCTACGAGCAGTACTTC,CASSGGLAGPASYEQYF
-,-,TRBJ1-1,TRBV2,TGTGCCAGCAGCCACCCTCACCCCATGGTAGTTGGCACTGAAGCTTTCTTT,CASSHPHPMVVGTEAFF
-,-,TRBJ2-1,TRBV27,TGTGCCAGCAGTTTGCCAGGGACTGATAAGTACAATGAGCAGTTCTTC,CASSLPGTDKYNEQFF
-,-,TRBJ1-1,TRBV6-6,TGTGCCAGCAGTTACTCCGATAGGAACACTGAAGCTTTCTTT,CASSYSDRNTEAFF
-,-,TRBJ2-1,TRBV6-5,TGTGCCAGCAATCCAGGGGCAAACAATGAGCAGTTCTTC,CASNPGANNEQFF
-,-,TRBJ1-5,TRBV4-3,TGCGCCAGCAGCCAATCCAGAGGGCAGGTGGGCCAGCCCCAGCATTTT,CASSQSRGQVGQPQHF
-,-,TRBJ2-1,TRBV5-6,TGTGCCAGCAGCTTGAGTCGCGACGGGAGCTCCTACAATGAGCAGTTCTTC,CASSLSRDGSSYNEQFF
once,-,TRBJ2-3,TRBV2,TGTGCCAGCAGTCCCGGGACTCTACGCACAGATACGCAGTATTTT,CASSPGTLRTDTQYF
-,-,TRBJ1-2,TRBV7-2,TGTGCCAGCAGCTTCTTACAGGGAAGGGACTATGGCTACACCTTC,CASSFLQGRDYGYTF
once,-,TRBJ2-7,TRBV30,TGTGCCTGGAGTGTACCTAGGACACGCTACGAGCAGTACTTC,CAWSVPRTRYEQYF
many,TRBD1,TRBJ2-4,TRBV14,TGTGCCAGCAGCCTGCTGACAGGGGGGGACATTCAGTACTTC,CASSLLTGGDIQYF
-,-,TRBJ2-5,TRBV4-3,TGCGCCAGCAGCCAGGATCTCGGGGGAGGAGAGACCCAGTACTTC,CASSQDLGGGETQYF